Following are 13 T cell receptor beta chains from one sample sequenced in a study of cytomegalovirus exposure and HLA in healthy donors. Generated by immunoSEQ multiplex PCR, the TCRdb table keeps only in-frame clones and is missing some. The table lists roughly 110,000 clones, around 89% of them singletons. The specimen sequenced was PBMCs. The receptor set was obtained from a woman aged 18-29 years in good health and CMV-seropositive.

V usage is TRBV29-1 and J usage is TRBJ2-1; TRBD2 agrees at 14 bases. CDR1 is SQVTM and CDR2 is ANQGSEA in the germline V gene. The CDR3 covers 14 residues. The V segment lost 6 bases and the J segment 3 bases; nucleotides outside the gene matches: 1. This chain's CDR3 is CSVGTSGGYNEQFF. CDR3 DNA sequence: TGCAGCGTGGGGACTAGCGGGGGCTACAATGAGCAGTTCTTC.

The chain links TRBV7-9 to TRBJ1-3, with D maybe TRBD1 (5 bases). The length of the CDR3 is 13 residues. The V end was cut by 3 bases, the J end by 8 bases, with 11 bases between. The germline V gene has CDR1 SEHNR and CDR2 FQNEAQ (reference sequence). The DNA for the CDR3 is TGTGCCAGCAGCTTCAGAGGGGAGGACACCATATATTTT. Protein: CASSFRGEDTIYF.

The chain carries TRBV6-6 and TRBJ2-1; 13 bases are a match to TRBD2. CDR3 length equals 14 residues. Germline V gene lookup returns CDR1 MNHNY and CDR2 SVGAGI (reference sequence). V lost 6 bases to trimming and J lost 7 bases; unmatched junction nucleotides: 3. CDR3 sequence (DNA): TGTGCCAGCAGACTAGCGGGGGGGCTGAATGAGCAGTTCTTC. Its protein is CASRLAGGLNEQFF.

The V gene is TRBV10-2, the J gene TRBJ2-7, with D tentatively TRBD2 (5 bases). Germline loops: CDR1 WSHSY, CDR2 SAAADI. The CDR3 is 16 residues long. Deletions cut 3 bases from V and 0 bases from J, with 15 bases between. The CDR3: CASSDFSSPHSYEQYF. Written as DNA, the CDR3 is TGCGCCAGCAGTGACTTCTCTAGCCCCCACTCCTACGAGCAGTACTTC.

This chain links TRBV5-4 with TRBJ2-6; 11 positions agree with TRBD2. The CDR3 totals 20 residues. The V gene's germline CDR1 is SGHNT and CDR2 YYREEE (reference sequence). V shed 4 bases and J 0 bases; nucleotides not matched to a gene: 12. The CDR3 protein is CASSQVAGGPLLSGANVLTF. CDR3 DNA sequence: TGTGCCAGCAGCCAGGTAGCGGGGGGGCCGCTACTCTCTGGGGCCAACGTCCTGACTTTC.

In this sample, this clone turned up a few times. The chain links TRBV27 to TRBJ1-6; 9 bases match TRBD1. This CDR3 comprises 16 residues. With V trimmed by 3 bases and J by 5 bases, 5 bases remained unmatched. Germline CDR1 and CDR2: MNHEY and SMNVEV (reference sequence). The CDR3 DNA follows: TGTGCCAGCAGTTTCCTCGACAGGGGGGATAATTCACCCCTCCACTTT. Translation gives CASSFLDRGDNSPLHF.

In this sample, this clone turned up once. This sequence joins TRBV28 and TRBJ2-7; maybe TRBD2 (5 bases). Trimming left V 6 bases short and J 6 bases short, with 18 bases between. Germline-derived CDR1 and CDR2 are MDHEN and SYDVKM. The CDR3 consists of 14 residues. This chain's CDR3 is CASSQRAKFSEQYF. The CDR3 region has the DNA TGTGCCAGCAGCCAGAGGGCCAAATTCTCCGAGCAGTACTTC.

In this sample, this clone turned up once. The gene calls are TRBV6-1 and TRBJ2-5; 13 positions agree with TRBD2. This CDR3 spans 15 amino acids. Germline-derived CDR1 and CDR2 are MNHNS and SASEGT. The V and J ends lost 4 bases and 10 bases, in that order; junction bases with no gene match: 9. The CDR3 protein is CASSGLAGGLGGQYF. CDR3 DNA: TGTGCCAGCAGTGGACTAGCGGGGGGCCTGGGCGGCCAGTACTTC.

V gene TRBV28 combines with J gene TRBJ1-2; D is perhaps TRBD1 (6 bases). V was clipped by 6 bases and J by 8 bases, with 22 bases between them. Looked up from germline, CDR1 is MDHEN and CDR2 is SYDVKM. The CDR3 is 15 residues long. CDR3 in DNA: TGTGCCAGCAGAGCAGTCCGGGGGGCAGGGTACGGCTACACCTTC. Amino acids: CASRAVRGAGYGYTF.

The chain employs TRBV18 and TRBJ2-5; 7 bases agree with TRBD1. This CDR3 has 15 amino acids. CDR1 KGHSH and CDR2 LQKENI come from the germline V gene. Losses at the gene ends were 6 bases for V and 2 bases for J; bases not matched to a gene: 9. CDR3 sequence reads: CASSRDSLLQETQYF. The CDR3 coding sequence is TGTGCCAGCTCGAGGGACAGCTTACTTCAAGAGACCCAGTACTTC.

This CDR3 is CASSQVSNYGYTF. DNA for the CDR3: TGCGCCAGCAGCCAAGTCTCTAACTATGGCTACACCTTC. The chain recombines TRBV4-3 with TRBJ1-2; D gene unclear. CDR1 is LGHNA and CDR2 is YSLEER in the germline V gene. The CDR3 has 13 amino acids. Trimming removed 1 base from V and 0 bases from J, with 3 bases in between.

The V and J genes are TRBV28 and TRBJ1-1, with 9 bases matching TRBD1. The CDR3 has 14 amino acids. Trimming at V came to 8 bases and at J to 0 bases, leaving 4 bases not matched to a gene. Germline V gene data show CDR1 as MDHEN and CDR2 as SYDVKM. The CDR3 reads CASLTGGLNTEAFF. The CDR3 DNA reads as TGTGCCAGCTTGACAGGGGGGTTGAACACTGAAGCTTTCTTT.

V gene TRBV18 combines with J gene TRBJ2-5; 9 nucleotides agree with TRBD2. This CDR3 region has 13 residues. CDR1 is KGHSH and CDR2 is LQKENI in the germline V gene. The V and J ends lost 6 bases and 7 bases, in that order; junction bases with no gene match: 6. The CDR3 DNA sequence: TGTGCCAGCTCCAGCTCGACTAGCGGGACCCAGTACTTC. It is translated as CASSSSTSGTQYF.